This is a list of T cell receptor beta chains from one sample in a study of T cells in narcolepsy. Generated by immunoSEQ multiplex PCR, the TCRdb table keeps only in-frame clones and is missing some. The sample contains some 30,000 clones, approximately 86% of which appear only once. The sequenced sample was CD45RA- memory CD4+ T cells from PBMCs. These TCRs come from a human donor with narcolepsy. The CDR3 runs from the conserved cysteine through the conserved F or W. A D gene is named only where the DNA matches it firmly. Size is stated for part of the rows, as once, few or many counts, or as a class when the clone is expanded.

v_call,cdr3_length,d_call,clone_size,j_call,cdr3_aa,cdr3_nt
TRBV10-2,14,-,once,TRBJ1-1,CASSEEGPPSEAFF,TGCGCCAGCAGTGAGGAGGGACCTCCGTCTGAAGCTTTCTTT
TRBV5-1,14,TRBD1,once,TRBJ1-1,CASVIRGAETEAFF,TGCGCCAGCGTCATCAGGGGGGCAGAAACTGAAGCTTTCTTT
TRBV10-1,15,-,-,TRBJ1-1,CASRQDPPMNTEAFF,TGCGCCAGCAGGCAGGACCCCCCGATGAACACTGAAGCTTTCTTT
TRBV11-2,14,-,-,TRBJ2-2,CASSPTWDTGELFF,TGTGCCAGCAGCCCGACTTGGGACACCGGGGAGCTGTTTTTT
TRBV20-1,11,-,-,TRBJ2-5,CSARDVQTQYF,TGCAGTGCTAGAGATGTCCAGACCCAGTACTTC
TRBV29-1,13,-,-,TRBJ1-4,CSGWGGTNEKLFF,TGCAGCGGCTGGGGAGGAACTAATGAAAAACTGTTTTTT
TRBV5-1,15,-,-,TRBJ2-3,CASRGWGTGTDTQYF,TGCGCCAGCAGGGGTTGGGGGACGGGCACAGATACGCAGTATTTT
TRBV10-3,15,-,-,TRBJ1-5,CAINPRLQGHQPQHF,TGTGCCATCAACCCAAGATTGCAGGGGCATCAGCCCCAGCATTTT
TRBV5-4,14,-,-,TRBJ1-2,CASSWQGLPLGYTF,TGTGCCAGCAGCTGGCAGGGTTTACCCCTTGGCTACACCTTC
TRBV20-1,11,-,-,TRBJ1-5,CSARGGSAQHF,TGCAGTGCTAGAGGGGGATCAGCCCAGCATTTT
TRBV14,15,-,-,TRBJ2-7,CASSRAYGRAYEQYF,TGTGCCAGCAGCCGAGCTTACGGGCGGGCCTACGAGCAGTACTTC
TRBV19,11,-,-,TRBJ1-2,CASSIGDGYTF,TGTGCCAGTAGTATAGGAGATGGCTACACCTTC
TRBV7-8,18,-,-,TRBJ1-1,CASSPRPAGARGDTEAFF,TGTGCCAGCAGCCCACGGCCAGCAGGGGCGCGTGGGGACACTGAAGCTTTCTTT
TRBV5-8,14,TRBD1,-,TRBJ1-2,CASSLGATGVDYTF,TGTGCCAGCAGCCTGGGCGCGACAGGGGTGGACTACACCTTC
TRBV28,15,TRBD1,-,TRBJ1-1,CASSLQGAMNTEAFF,TGTGCCAGCAGTTTGCAGGGGGCAATGAACACTGAAGCTTTCTTT
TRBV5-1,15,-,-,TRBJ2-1,CASSTQGGVLNEQFF,TGCGCCAGCAGTACCCAAGGAGGAGTTTTGAATGAGCAGTTCTTC
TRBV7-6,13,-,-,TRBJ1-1,CASSSAPNTEAFF,TGTGCCAGCAGTTCCGCGCCAAACACTGAAGCTTTCTTT
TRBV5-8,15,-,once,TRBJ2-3,CASSLDPTSTDTQYF,TGTGCCAGCAGCTTGGACCCGACGAGCACAGATACGCAGTATTTT
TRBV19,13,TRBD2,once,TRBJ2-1,CASSHTGGAEQFF,TGTGCCAGTAGTCACACGGGGGGGGCTGAGCAGTTCTTC
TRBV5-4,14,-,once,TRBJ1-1,CASSLQTDNTEAFF,TGTGCCAGCAGCTTGCAGACAGATAACACTGAAGCTTTCTTT
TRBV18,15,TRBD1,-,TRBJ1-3,CASSPRTGDGNTIYF,TGTGCCAGCTCACCACGGACAGGGGACGGAAACACCATATATTTT
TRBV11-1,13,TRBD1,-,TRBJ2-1,CASSWDSYNEQFF,TGTGCCAGCAGCTGGGACAGCTACAATGAGCAGTTCTTC
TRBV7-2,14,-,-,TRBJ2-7,CASSLRASSYEQYF,TGTGCCAGCAGCTTAAGGGCGAGCTCCTACGAGCAGTACTTC
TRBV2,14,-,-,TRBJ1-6,CASGQDSYNSPLHF,TGTGCCAGCGGCCAGGATTCCTATAATTCACCCCTCCACTTT
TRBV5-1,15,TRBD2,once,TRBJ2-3,CASSFGGASTDTQYF,TGCGCCAGCAGCTTCGGGGGGGCTAGCACAGATACGCAGTATTTT
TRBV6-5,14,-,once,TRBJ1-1,CASTPGASEVEVFF,TGTGCCAGCACCCCGGGGGCGTCGGAGGTGGAAGTTTTCTTT
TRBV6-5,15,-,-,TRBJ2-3,CASRGAVAFLDTQYF,TGTGCCAGCAGGGGGGCGGTAGCGTTTTTGGATACGCAGTATTTT
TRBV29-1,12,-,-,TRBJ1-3,CSVDGSGNTIYF,TGCAGCGTTGATGGCTCTGGAAACACCATATATTTT
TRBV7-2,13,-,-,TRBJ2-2,CASSLRGTGELFF,TGTGCCAGCAGTTTACGGGGAACCGGGGAGCTGTTTTTT
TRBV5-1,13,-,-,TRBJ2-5,CASSLHTQETQYF,TGCGCCAGCAGCTTGCACACTCAAGAGACCCAGTACTTC
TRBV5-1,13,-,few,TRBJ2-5,CASSMGVQETQYF,TGCGCCAGCAGCATGGGGGTCCAAGAGACCCAGTACTTC
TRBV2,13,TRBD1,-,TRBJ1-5,CATKGQSNQPQHF,TGTGCCACTAAGGGACAGAGCAATCAGCCCCAGCATTTT
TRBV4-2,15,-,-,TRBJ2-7,CASSQERGDNYEQYF,TGTGCCAGCAGCCAAGAAAGGGGGGATAACTACGAGCAGTACTTC
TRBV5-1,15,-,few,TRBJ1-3,CASSLMGGPGNTIYF,TGCGCCAGCAGCTTGATGGGGGGGCCTGGAAACACCATATATTTT
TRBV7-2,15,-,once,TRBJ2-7,CASSAGPDHTYEQYF,TGTGCCAGCAGCGCGGGGCCCGACCATACCTACGAGCAGTACTTC
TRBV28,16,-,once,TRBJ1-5,CASTPAGVGSNQPQHF,TGTGCCAGCACTCCTGCGGGAGTAGGGAGCAATCAGCCCCAGCATTTT
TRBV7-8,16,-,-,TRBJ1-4,CASSLNPGRGNEKLFF,TGTGCCAGCAGCTTGAACCCCGGGCGTGGTAATGAAAAACTGTTTTTT
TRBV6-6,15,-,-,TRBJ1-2,CASKELQALGYGYTF,TGTGCCAGCAAGGAACTACAGGCCCTTGGGTATGGCTACACCTTC
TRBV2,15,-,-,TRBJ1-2,CASRDRPSLNYGYTF,TGTGCCAGCAGGGACCGACCGAGCCTTAACTATGGCTACACCTTC
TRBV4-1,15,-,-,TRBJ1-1,CASSLGGTGNTEAFF,TGCGCCAGCAGCCTCGGAGGAACCGGGAACACTGAAGCTTTCTTT
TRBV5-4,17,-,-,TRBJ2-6,CASHLGGRSSGANVLTF,TGTGCCTCACATCTTGGAGGGCGGAGCTCTGGGGCCAACGTCCTGACTTTC
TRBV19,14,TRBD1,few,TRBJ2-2,CASSIRQGTGELFF,TGTGCCAGTAGTATACGACAGGGCACCGGGGAGCTGTTTTTT
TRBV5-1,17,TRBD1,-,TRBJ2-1,CASSLGDRGFSYNEQFF,TGCGCCAGCAGCTTGGGGGACAGGGGCTTCTCCTACAATGAGCAGTTCTTC
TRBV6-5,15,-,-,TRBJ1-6,CASSYSPDMNTPLHF,TGTGCCAGCAGTTACTCCCCGGACATGAATACACCCCTCCACTTT
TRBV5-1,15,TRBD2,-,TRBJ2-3,CASSFIAGGPDTQYF,TGCGCCAGCAGCTTCATAGCGGGGGGACCAGATACGCAGTATTTT
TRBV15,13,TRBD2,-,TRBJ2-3,CATSRGLADTQYF,TGTGCCACCAGCAGGGGACTAGCGGATACGCAGTATTTT
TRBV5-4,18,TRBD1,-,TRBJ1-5,CASSLGPTDRGQNQPQHF,TGTGCCAGCAGCTTGGGACCAACGGACAGGGGGCAAAATCAGCCCCAGCATTTT
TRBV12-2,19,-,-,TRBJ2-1,CASRLRDRGQEGPYNEQFF,TGTGCAAGTCGCTTAAGGGACAGGGGGCAGGAGGGTCCCTACAATGAGCAGTTCTTC
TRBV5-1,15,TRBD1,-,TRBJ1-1,CASSVGTAYDTEAFF,TGCGCCAGCAGCGTCGGGACAGCCTATGACACTGAAGCTTTCTTT
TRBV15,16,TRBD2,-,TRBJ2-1,CATSRRTSGGADEQFF,TGTGCCACCAGCAGACGGACTAGCGGGGGGGCCGATGAGCAGTTCTTC
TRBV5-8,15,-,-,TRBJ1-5,CASSLGQISNQPQHF,TGTGCCAGCAGCTTGGGACAAATTAGCAATCAGCCCCAGCATTTT
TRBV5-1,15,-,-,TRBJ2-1,CASSLGGGSYNEQFF,TGCGCCAGCAGCTTGGGAGGGGGATCCTACAATGAGCAGTTCTTC
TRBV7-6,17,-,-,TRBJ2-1,CASSPDLLGRIYNEQFF,TGTGCCAGCAGCCCAGACCTCCTGGGGCGGATTTACAATGAGCAGTTCTTC